The clone carrying this T cell receptor beta chain has only one observation. Its specificity is not known. Combining a sample-barcoded 5' primer with a J-beta primer mix, a second PCR ran for roughly 7 to 12 cycles. Each CDR3 protein gets one entry after TCRdb re-called the 5' RACE reads with MiXCR. The sample consists of hundreds of thousands of distinct CDR3 sequences, 25% to 30% of them appearing once. This sample is part of a study of blood T cells in healthy people across ages. Between the trimmed V and J ends, which lost 4 bases and 2 bases, there was a span of 21 bases. Germline V CDR1 and CDR2: SGHRS, YFSETQ. This CDR3 has 17 amino acids. Study-wide findings and caveats: Estimates of diversity drawn from one million T cells were considered underestimates.

The source of this sequence is a woman over 75 in good health. V and J are TRBV5-1 and TRBJ2-5; perhaps TRBD2 as D (6 bases). Sample: blood. CDR3 nucleotide sequence: TGCGCCAGCAGCCCCTGGAGGGCAGCGGAGATTCAAGAGACCCAGTACTTC. This translates into CASSPWRAAEIQETQYF.